Presented here are 21 T cell receptor beta chains from one specimen sequenced in a study of T cells in localized non-small cell lung cancer. TCRdb's copy holds only in-frame clones and misses some; the assay was immunoSEQ multiplex PCR. The sample contains roughly 24,000 clones, over 75% of which appear only once. The material was peripheral blood, obtained before any cancer treatment. The receptors originated from a man aged 40 to 70 with stage III squamous cell lung carcinoma.

This chain links TRBV28 with TRBJ2-5; TRBD2 aligns across 9 bases. This CDR3 contains 15 residues. Germline V gene sequence: CDR1 MDHEN, CDR2 SYDVKM. Trimming cost V 2 bases and J 3 bases; bases outside gene matches: 4. CDR3 in DNA: TGTGCCAGCAGTTTAGGGGCTAGCGGGAAAGAGACCCAGTACTTC. It yields the protein CASSLGASGKETQYF.

The rearrangement uses TRBV2 and TRBJ1-5; 10 bases match TRBD1. This CDR3 region has 15 residues. Germline CDR1 and CDR2: SNHLY and FYNNEI. J gave up 2 bases and V 9 bases, and 7 bases lay outside the gene matches. CDR3 bases: TGTGCCAGTAGACAGGGGGCGTATGGCAATCAGCCCCAGCATTTT. As protein: CASRQGAYGNQPQHF.

The chain couples TRBV9 to TRBJ2-7; D tentatively reads TRBD1 or TRBD2 (5 bases each). The CDR3 runs to 13 residues. Germline lookup yields CDR1 SGDLS and CDR2 YYNGEE. Trimming left V 7 bases short and J 5 bases short, with 16 bases between. The CDR3 region is CASCRDERDEQYF. For the CDR3, the DNA is TGTGCCAGCTGCCGGGACGAAAGGGACGAGCAGTACTTC.

The genes are TRBV19 and TRBJ2-5; tentatively, D is TRBD2 (6 bases). The CDR3 covers 16 residues. Germline values: CDR1 LNHDA, CDR2 SQIVND (reference sequence). The germline V and J ends were trimmed by 3 bases and 7 bases, with 21 bases remaining between them. The CDR3 region is CASSMGRGGRDGTQYF. The CDR3 DNA sequence: TGTGCCAGTAGTATGGGCCGTGGAGGGAGAGATGGGACCCAGTACTTC.

J is TRBJ1-4 and V is TRBV7-9, with D unresolved. V lost 5 bases, J lost 7 bases, and 17 bases lay in between. Germline assignment: CDR1 SEHNR and CDR2 FQNEAQ (reference sequence). The CDR3 spans 15 residues. CDR3 bases: TGTGCCAGCAGCCCCCCCGATTCCAGGATTGAAAAACTGTTTTTT. As protein: CASSPPDSRIEKLFF.

The V call is TRBV7-8, the J call TRBJ2-7, with D uncertain. Germline V CDR1 and CDR2: SGHVS, FQNEAQ. V was shortened by 5 bases and J by 4 bases, with 12 bases between the two germline ends. This CDR3 has 13 amino acids. CDR3 coding DNA: TGTGCCAGCAGCCTTCCGGGCCCGTACGAGCAGTACTTC. Translated, it gives CASSLPGPYEQYF.

The sample holds a few counts of this clone. V is TRBV6-6 and J is TRBJ2-7, with D possibly being TRBD1 (5 bases). CDR1 MNHNY and CDR2 SVGAGI come from the germline V gene (reference sequence). This CDR3 is 14 amino acids long. The germline V and J ends were trimmed by 5 bases and 6 bases, with 17 bases remaining between them. CDR3 residues: CASSENIGVSEQYV. The DNA of the CDR3 is TGTGCCAGCAGTGAGAACATAGGGGTGTCCGAGCAGTACGTC.

V usage is TRBV14 and J usage is TRBJ1-2; D possibly corresponds to TRBD1 (6 bases). V was shortened by 1 base and J by 8 bases, with 23 bases between the two germline ends. CDR3 length equals 17 residues. The V gene's germline CDR1 is SGHDN and CDR2 FVKESK. This CDR3 is CASSQVAGAGAFQGYTF. The DNA of the CDR3 is TGTGCCAGCAGCCAAGTCGCAGGGGCAGGGGCATTTCAGGGCTACACCTTC.

The chain carries TRBV19 and TRBJ1-2; 12 nucleotides align to TRBD1. V dropped 4 bases and J dropped 6; count of bases not matched to a gene: 9. Looked up from germline, CDR1 is LNHDA and CDR2 is SQIVND (reference sequence). The CDR3 has 16 amino acids. CDR3 sequence (DNA): TGTGCCAGTAGTACCAATCCGGGACAGGGGGCGAATGGCTACACCTTC. It translates to CASSTNPGQGANGYTF.

CDR3 bases: TGCGCCAGCAGCCAAGAGGGGGTGCTAGGCGGGGAGCTGTTTTTT. Amino acids: CASSQEGVLGGELFF. V is TRBV4-1 and J is TRBJ2-2; D is tentatively TRBD1 or TRBD2 (5 bases each). Looked up from germline, CDR1 is MGHRA and CDR2 is YSYEKL. The length of the CDR3 is 15 residues. With 0 bases removed from V and 7 bases from J, the gap between germline ends came to 12 bases.

The chain recombines TRBV2 with TRBJ1-1, with D possibly matching TRBD1 (5 bases). Germline-derived CDR1 and CDR2 are SNHLY and FYNNEI. V was clipped by 0 bases and J by 3 bases, with 8 bases between them. CDR3 length: 14 amino acids. Written as DNA, the CDR3 is TGTGCCAGCAGTGAAGCTCCAGGGCACACTGAAGCTTTCTTT. Translation: CASSEAPGHTEAFF. Full variable domain (remainder filled in from reference TRBV2 and TRBJ1-1): EPEVTQTPSHQVTQMGQEVILRCVPISNHLYFYWYRQILGQKVEFLVSFYNNEISEKSEIFDDQFSVERPDGSNFTLKIRSTKLEDSAMYFCASSEAPGHTEAFFGQGTRLTVV.

J is TRBJ2-7 and V is TRBV6-5, with a possible D match to TRBD2 (5 bases). The CDR3 is 13 residues long. Trimming cost V 6 bases and J 3 bases, with 12 bases left between them. The germline V gene encodes CDR1 MNHEY and CDR2 SVGAGI. In DNA, the CDR3 is TGTGCCAGCAGACCCGAGGGCCACTACGAGCAGTACGTC. The encoded protein is CASRPEGHYEQYV.

Only a few counts were recorded for this clone. J is TRBJ2-7 and V is TRBV9, with D tentatively TRBD1 or TRBD2 (6 bases each). Germline V gene data show CDR1 as SGDLS and CDR2 as YYNGEE. Trimming left V 4 bases short and J 5 bases short, with 16 bases between. This CDR3 contains 14 residues. As DNA, the CDR3 is TGTGCCAGCAGCCCACCAGGGGAGGACCACGAGCAGTACTTC. Translated, it gives CASSPPGEDHEQYF.

The chain links TRBV29-1 to TRBJ1-4, with D tentatively TRBD1 (6 bases). V lost 7 bases and J 6 bases, leaving 21 bases between the germline ends. The CDR3 is 15 amino acids. Germline V gives CDR1 SQVTM, CDR2 ANQGSEA. The CDR3 is CSARTAPGSDEKLFF. The CDR3 DNA follows: TGCAGCGCCCGGACAGCCCCTGGTTCCGATGAAAAACTGTTTTTT. Complete variable domain (other parts from reference TRBV29-1 and TRBJ1-4): SAVISQKPSRDICQRGTSLTIQCQVDSQVTMMFWYRQQPGQSLTLIATANQGSEATYESGFVIDKFPISRPNLTFSTLTVSNMSPEDSSIYLCSARTAPGSDEKLFFGSGTQLSVL.

In DNA, the CDR3 is TGTGCCAGCAGCTTTAGACTAGCGCTGGGAACCGGGGAGCTGTTTTTT. It encodes CASSFRLALGTGELFF. The chain recombines TRBV7-2 with TRBJ2-2; 8 nucleotides line up with TRBD2. The CDR3 is made up of 16 amino acids. V gave up 3 bases and J gave up 5 bases; unmatched junction bases: 8. Germline lookup yields CDR1 SGHTA and CDR2 FQGNSA.

The chain joins TRBV9 to TRBJ1-6, with 10 bases that match TRBD1. The CDR3 length is 15 residues. V gave up 4 bases and J gave up 10 bases; unmatched junction bases: 8. Germline CDR1 reads SGDLS; CDR2 reads YYNGEE. CDR3 residues: CASSHRQGAESPLHF. The CDR3 DNA reads as TGTGCCAGCAGCCACCGACAGGGGGCGGAATCACCCCTCCACTTT.

The chain recombines TRBV7-3 with TRBJ2-2; no clear D gene. CDR1 is SGHTA and CDR2 is FQGTGA in the germline V gene. The CDR3 runs to 13 residues. Trimming took 5 bases from V and 5 from J, leaving 9 bases between them. CDR3 in DNA: TGTGCCAGCAGCCCCCAAATAACCGGGGAGCTGTTTTTT. Translating gives CASSPQITGELFF.

This clone was recorded only once. V usage is TRBV7-3 and J usage is TRBJ2-3; 11 bases fit TRBD2. Germline CDR1 is SGHTA and CDR2 is FQGTGA. V shed 5 bases, J shed 4 bases, and the junction held 8 bases outside the gene matches. This CDR3 region has 16 residues. The CDR3 spells CASSAIAGGKADTQYF. The CDR3 DNA sequence: TGTGCCAGCAGCGCAATAGCGGGAGGGAAAGCAGATACGCAGTATTTT.

This clone was observed a handful of times. The rearrangement joins TRBV9 to TRBJ2-5, with 7 nucleotides matching TRBD1. CDR3 length: 15 residues. V was pared by 0 bases and J by 3 bases, with 5 bases of the junction left unmatched. The germline gives CDR1 SGDLS, CDR2 YYNGEE. The CDR3 is CASSVGGQWEETQYF. As DNA, the CDR3 is TGTGCCAGCAGCGTAGGGGGACAGTGGGAAGAGACCCAGTACTTC. Filled out from reference TRBV9 and TRBJ2-5, the complete variable domain reads DSGVTQTPKHLITATGQRVTLRCSPRSGDLSVYWYQQSLDQGLQFLIQYYNGEERAKGNILERFSAQQFPDLHSELNLSSLELGDSALYFCASSVGGQWEETQYFGPGTRLLVL.

V is TRBV19 and J is TRBJ2-7, with 8 bases that match TRBD2. V dropped 3 bases and J dropped 5; count of bases not matched to a gene: 3. CDR3 length: 13 residues. Per germline, CDR1 LNHDA and CDR2 SQIVND (reference sequence). CDR3 nucleotides: TGTGCCAGTAGTATCATGACTAGCGACGAGCAGTACTTC. Its protein product is CASSIMTSDEQYF.

The chain recombines TRBV5-6 with TRBJ2-3, with D uncertain. The V gene lost 2 bases and the J gene lost 1 base, with 14 bases spanning the gap. This CDR3 comprises 16 residues. Looked up from germline, CDR1 is SGHDT and CDR2 is YYEEEE. CDR3 bases: TGTGCCAGCAGCTTTGGGGTCTTTTTGGGCACAGATACGCAGTATTTT. It codes for CASSFGVFLGTDTQYF.